This paragraph covers one TCR beta chain sequence. Its antigen is as yet unknown. CDR3 length equals 15 residues. Germline V gene data show CDR1 as SGDLS and CDR2 as YYNGEE. The V end lost 2 bases, the J end lost 6 bases, and 16 bases lay between the germline ends. The sample belongs to a study of regulatory dendritic cells for organ transplantation. Overall study: Monocytes received vitamin D3 on days 0 and 4, IL-10 on day 4. Broader study findings: Memory CD8+ clonal expansion seemed more limited with regulatory than mature dendritic cells.

Allogeneic regulatory or mature dendritic cells were co-cultured for four to six days with CFSE-labeled sorted T cells at 1:10. CD4+ or CD8+ T cells were sorted as naive CD45RA+ or memory CD45RO+. TCRdb keeps only in-frame clones here, not all; method: immunoSEQ multiplex PCR. The table has more than 10,000 clones, roughly 91% seen once. The sequencing sample was made of naive CD8+ T cells from blood cultured with regulatory dendritic cells. Subset described: CD45RA+ naive T cells. The V call is TRBV9, the J call TRBJ2-3; D may match TRBD1 or TRBD2 (6 bases each). The receptor was derived from a human donor in good health. The CDR3 DNA follows: TGTGCCAGCAGCGTGGGACTGACAGGACGGGATACGCAGTATTTT. Its protein product is CASSVGLTGRDTQYF.